A selection of T cell receptor beta chains follows, all from one sample in a study of blood T cell repertoires in COVID-19. Data came from immunoSEQ multiplex PCR; TCRdb stores just in-frame clones and leaves some out. The top ten clones hold 7.8% of a sample with some 180,000 clones, 82% of them seen once. Sequencing used peripheral blood. The origin of the receptors is a woman aged 55-75 years with COVID-19, enrolled during active disease. Each CDR3 is given with its conserved first and last residue. The order of the fields is D gene, J gene, CDR3 length, V gene, clone size, CDR3 protein, CDR3 DNA. The D gene is left open where the match is weak. Only some rows state a clone size, as once, few, many or a class for expanded clones.

D gene: TRBD1
J gene: TRBJ2-1
CDR3 length: 15
V gene: TRBV6-5
clone size: NA
CDR3 protein: CASSPGQGYYNEQFF
CDR3 DNA: TGTGCCAGCAGCCCAGGACAGGGGTACTACAATGAGCAGTTCTTC

D gene: NA
J gene: TRBJ1-6
CDR3 length: 14
V gene: TRBV7-9
clone size: NA
CDR3 protein: CASSYETVGSPLHF
CDR3 DNA: TGTGCCAGCAGCTACGAGACGGTCGGGTCACCCCTCCACTTT

D gene: TRBD1
J gene: TRBJ2-5
CDR3 length: 14
V gene: TRBV7-3
clone size: NA
CDR3 protein: CASSLTGGGETQYF
CDR3 DNA: TGTGCCAGCAGCCTCACAGGGGGCGGGGAGACCCAGTACTTC

D gene: NA
J gene: TRBJ1-3
CDR3 length: 15
V gene: TRBV18
clone size: NA
CDR3 protein: CASSPLGASGNTIYF
CDR3 DNA: TGTGCCAGCTCACCACTAGGGGCTTCTGGAAACACCATATATTTT

D gene: TRBD2
J gene: TRBJ2-1
CDR3 length: 20
V gene: TRBV20-1
clone size: NA
CDR3 protein: CSASSPGLAGAVGSYNEQFF
CDR3 DNA: TGCAGTGCTAGTTCTCCGGGACTAGCGGGGGCAGTGGGTTCCTACAATGAGCAGTTCTTC

D gene: NA
J gene: TRBJ1-1
CDR3 length: 14
V gene: TRBV4-1
clone size: many
CDR3 protein: CASSQVGGDRGAFF
CDR3 DNA: TGCGCCAGCAGCCAAGTAGGAGGGGATCGGGGGGCTTTCTTT

D gene: TRBD1
J gene: TRBJ2-5
CDR3 length: 13
V gene: TRBV5-1
clone size: NA
CDR3 protein: CASSFTGEETQYF
CDR3 DNA: TGCGCCAGCAGCTTCACAGGGGAAGAGACCCAGTACTTC

D gene: TRBD1
J gene: TRBJ1-4
CDR3 length: 14
V gene: TRBV7-9
clone size: NA
CDR3 protein: CASSLGQGARKLFF
CDR3 DNA: TGTGCCAGCAGCTTAGGACAGGGGGCGCGAAAACTGTTTTTT

D gene: TRBD2
J gene: TRBJ2-3
CDR3 length: 16
V gene: TRBV5-4
clone size: NA
CDR3 protein: CASSLSARGDTDTQYF
CDR3 DNA: TGTGCCAGCAGCTTGTCCGCACGGGGGGACACAGATACGCAGTATTTT

D gene: NA
J gene: TRBJ1-1
CDR3 length: 12
V gene: TRBV5-4
clone size: NA
CDR3 protein: CASSYGQSEAFF
CDR3 DNA: TGTGCCAGCAGCTACGGACAGTCGGAAGCTTTCTTT

D gene: TRBD1
J gene: TRBJ1-2
CDR3 length: 15
V gene: TRBV19
clone size: NA
CDR3 protein: CASSRPGQGAWGYTF
CDR3 DNA: TGTGCCAGTAGTAGACCGGGACAGGGGGCTTGGGGCTACACCTTC

D gene: TRBD1
J gene: TRBJ2-5
CDR3 length: 15
V gene: TRBV5-1
clone size: NA
CDR3 protein: CASSRGTGGQETQYF
CDR3 DNA: TGCGCCAGCAGCCGCGGGACAGGGGGCCAAGAGACCCAGTACTTC

D gene: NA
J gene: TRBJ1-5
CDR3 length: 13
V gene: TRBV14
clone size: NA
CDR3 protein: CASSQGRDQPQHF
CDR3 DNA: TGTGCCAGCAGCCAAGGCAGGGATCAGCCCCAGCATTTT

D gene: NA
J gene: TRBJ2-2
CDR3 length: 15
V gene: TRBV28
clone size: NA
CDR3 protein: CASRSRSANTGELFF
CDR3 DNA: TGTGCCAGCAGATCCCGGTCCGCGAACACCGGGGAGCTGTTTTTT

D gene: NA
J gene: TRBJ1-2
CDR3 length: 18
V gene: TRBV7-9
clone size: NA
CDR3 protein: CASSKSGGQINYNYGYTF
CDR3 DNA: TGTGCCAGCAGCAAATCCGGAGGCCAGATCAACTATAACTATGGCTACACCTTC